This T cell receptor beta chain originates from a study of cytomegalovirus exposure and HLA in healthy donors. This CDR3 spans 16 amino acids. Germline V gives CDR1 SEHNR, CDR2 FQNEAQ (reference sequence). Trimming took off 0 bases at V and 5 bases at J, with 16 bases between the two ends. TCRdb keeps only in-frame clones here, not all; method: immunoSEQ multiplex PCR. Of 200,000 or so clones in the sample, 84% were seen once. This clone has just one count. The receptor comes from a young man in good health and CMV-seropositive. Sequenced: PBMCs. The chain joins TRBV7-9 to TRBJ1-2, with D maybe TRBD1 (6 bases). CDR3 sequence reads: CASSLAPGGGRYGYTF. In DNA, the CDR3 is TGTGCCAGCAGCTTAGCGCCGGGGGGCGGACGGTATGGCTACACCTTC.